This T cell receptor beta chain stems from a study of cytomegalovirus exposure and HLA in healthy donors. General observations from the study: Presence/absence analyses supposed approximately even sequencing depth among donors.

The junction had 5 bases not matched to a gene; V was cut back by 3 bases and J by 6 bases. Germline assignment: CDR1 KGHSH and CDR2 LQKENI. The CDR3 is made up of 13 amino acids. The primer mix had 60 Vbeta and 13 Jbeta primers. Only in-frame clones appear in the TCRdb table, and some are missing; sequencing was by immunoSEQ multiplex PCR. The sample lists around 140,000 clones, about 64% occurring once. On this clone: Antigen specificity is unknown.

Sequenced material: PBMCs. The chain has TRBV18 and TRBJ2-7; 7 bases are a match to TRBD2. This clonotype was obtained from a woman in her thirties or forties in good health and CMV-seronegative. CDR3 sequence (DNA): TGTGCCAGCTCACCGGGGAGGGTTGTCGAGCAGTACTTC. Amino acid sequence: CASSPGRVVEQYF.